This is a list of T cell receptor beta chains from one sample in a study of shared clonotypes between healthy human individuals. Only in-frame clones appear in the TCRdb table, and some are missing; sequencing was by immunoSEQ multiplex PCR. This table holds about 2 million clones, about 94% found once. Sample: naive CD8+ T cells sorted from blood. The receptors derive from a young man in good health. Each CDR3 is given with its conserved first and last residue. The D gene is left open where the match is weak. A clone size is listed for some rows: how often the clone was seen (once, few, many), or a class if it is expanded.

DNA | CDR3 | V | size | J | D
TGTGCCAGCAGTTTTGCTTGGGGGGAAGCTCCTTACGAGCAGTACTTC | CASSFAWGEAPYEQYF | TRBV27 | . | TRBJ2-7 | .
TGTGCCAGCAGCTTGGCCGAACAGGGGGCGGTCACTGAAGCTTTCTTT | CASSLAEQGAVTEAFF | TRBV5-6 | . | TRBJ1-1 | TRBD1
TGTGCCAGCAGTCCCCGTTCAACTAATGAAAAACTGTTTTTT | CASSPRSTNEKLFF | TRBV27 | . | TRBJ1-4 | .
TGTGCCAGCAGTTCCGGGACAGGGTTATTGACTGAAGCTTTCTTT | CASSSGTGLLTEAFF | TRBV27 | . | TRBJ1-1 | TRBD1
TGTGCCAGCAGTGAAACTAGCGGGAGTTACAATGAGCAGTTCTTC | CASSETSGSYNEQFF | TRBV27 | . | TRBJ2-1 | TRBD2
TGTGCCAGCAGCCCCCAAGGCGAGGTCCGAGAGACCCAGTACTTC | CASSPQGEVRETQYF | TRBV7-9 | . | TRBJ2-5 | .
TGTGCCAGCACCAAAACAGGGACTGAAGCTTTCTTT | CASTKTGTEAFF | TRBV5-6 | once | TRBJ1-1 | .
TGTGCCAGCAGCGCAGCGACAGACCGCTCCTACAATGAGCAGTTCTTC | CASSAATDRSYNEQFF | TRBV13 | once | TRBJ2-1 | .
TGTGCTAGTGGTTTTCAGGGGAGCTCCTACGAGCAGTACTTC | CASGFQGSSYEQYF | TRBV12-5 | . | TRBJ2-7 | .
TGTGCCAGCAGCCTACGACTAGCGGGAATCCAAGAGACCCAGTACTTC | CASSLRLAGIQETQYF | TRBV13 | . | TRBJ2-5 | TRBD2
TGCGCCAGCAGTGAGGCCGGGGGGCCCACAGATACGCAGTATTTT | CASSEAGGPTDTQYF | TRBV10-1 | . | TRBJ2-3 | .
TGTGCCAGCAGAGGACTAGCGGTCTACAATGAGCAGTTCTTC | CASRGLAVYNEQFF | TRBV6-5 | once | TRBJ2-1 | TRBD2
TGTGCCTGGAACAGGGTACAAGAGACCCAGTACTTC | CAWNRVQETQYF | TRBV30 | once | TRBJ2-5 | .
TGTGCCAGCAGTGAATGGGACAGGCCGAGCACTGAAGCTTTCTTT | CASSEWDRPSTEAFF | TRBV25-1 | . | TRBJ1-1 | TRBD1
TGCGCCAGCAGGACAGGGACAGGGTACTACGAGCAGTACTTC | CASRTGTGYYEQYF | TRBV10-2 | . | TRBJ2-7 | TRBD1
TGTGCCAGCAGTTACTGGAACGACAGGGGTCAAGAGACCCAGTACTTC | CASSYWNDRGQETQYF | TRBV6-6 | . | TRBJ2-5 | TRBD1
TGTGCCAGCAGTTTTTCGGCAGGGGAAGCTAACTATGGCTACACCTTC | CASSFSAGEANYGYTF | TRBV27 | . | TRBJ1-2 | .
TGTGCCAGCGGGTTAGCGGGAGGTTCTACCGGGGAGCTGTTTTTT | CASGLAGGSTGELFF | TRBV9 | . | TRBJ2-2 | TRBD2
TGTGCCAGCAGTACCGTCTCGGAGGGGGCAGGGTCTGAGCAGTTCTTC | CASSTVSEGAGSEQFF | TRBV6-6 | . | TRBJ2-1 | .
TGTGCCAGCAGTCGAGGGGGGGGTGGTTCACCCCTCCACTTT | CASSRGGGGSPLHF | TRBV27 | . | TRBJ1-6 | .
TGTGCCAGCAGCCTCGGGGCAGGGGGCAAGAACACTGAAGCTTTCTTT | CASSLGAGGKNTEAFF | TRBV5-8 | . | TRBJ1-1 | TRBD1
TGTGCCAGCAGTCAGGGGCTGGGAGAGACCCAGTACTTC | CASSQGLGETQYF | TRBV28 | . | TRBJ2-5 | .
TGTGCCAGCAGTTTTCTTTCGGCGGACACCGGGGAGCTGTTTTTT | CASSFLSADTGELFF | TRBV28 | . | TRBJ2-2 | .
TGTGCCTGGAGTTTTGGGAGCTCTGAAAAACTGTTTTTT | CAWSFGSSEKLFF | TRBV30 | . | TRBJ1-4 | .